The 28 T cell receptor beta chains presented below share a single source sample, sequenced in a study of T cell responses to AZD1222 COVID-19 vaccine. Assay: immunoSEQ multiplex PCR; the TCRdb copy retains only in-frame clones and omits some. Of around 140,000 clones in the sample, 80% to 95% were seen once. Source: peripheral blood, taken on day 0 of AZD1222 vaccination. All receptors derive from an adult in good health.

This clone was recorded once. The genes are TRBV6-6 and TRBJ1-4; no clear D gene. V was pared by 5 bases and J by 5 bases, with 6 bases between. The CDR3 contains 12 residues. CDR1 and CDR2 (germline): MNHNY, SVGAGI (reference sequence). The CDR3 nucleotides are TGTGCCAGCAGTCGTCCGAATGAAAAACTGTTTTTT. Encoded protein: CASSRPNEKLFF.

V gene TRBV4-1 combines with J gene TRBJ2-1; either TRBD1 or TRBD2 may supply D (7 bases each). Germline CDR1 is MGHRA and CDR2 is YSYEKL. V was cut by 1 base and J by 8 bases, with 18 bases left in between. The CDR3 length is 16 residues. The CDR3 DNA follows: TGCGCCAGCAGCCAAGCGCCAGGGGGGGTCGTAGATGAGCAGTTCTTC. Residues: CASSQAPGGVVDEQFF.

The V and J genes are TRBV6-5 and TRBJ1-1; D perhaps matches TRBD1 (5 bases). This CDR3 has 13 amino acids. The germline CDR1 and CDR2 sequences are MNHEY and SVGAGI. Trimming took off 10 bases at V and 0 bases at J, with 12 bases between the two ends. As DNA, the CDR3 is TGTGCCACCACGGGGGATTTGAACACTGAAGCTTTCTTT. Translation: CATTGDLNTEAFF.

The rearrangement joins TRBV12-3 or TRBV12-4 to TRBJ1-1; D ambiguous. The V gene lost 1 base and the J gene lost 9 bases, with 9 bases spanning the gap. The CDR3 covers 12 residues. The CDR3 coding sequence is TGTGCCAGCAGTTTAGGGAGCACCCAAGCTTTCTTT. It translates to CASSLGSTQAFF.

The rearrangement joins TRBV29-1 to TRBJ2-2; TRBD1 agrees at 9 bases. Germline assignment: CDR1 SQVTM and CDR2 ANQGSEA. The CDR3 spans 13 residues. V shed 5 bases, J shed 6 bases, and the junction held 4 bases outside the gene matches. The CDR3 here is CSVPGTGPGELFF. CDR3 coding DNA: TGCAGCGTTCCCGGGACAGGGCCCGGGGAGCTGTTTTTT.

The CDR3 nucleotides are TGTGCCAGCAGTTCGAGTGGGGGGCCTTGGGAGACCCAGTACTTC. It codes for CASSSSGGPWETQYF. The chain uses TRBV5-4 and TRBJ2-5; D is perhaps TRBD1 or TRBD2 (6 bases each). Trimming cost V 5 bases and J 5 bases, with 19 bases left between them. Germline CDR1 and CDR2: SGHNT and YYREEE (reference sequence). The CDR3 is 15 residues long.

DNA for the CDR3: TGCGCCAGCAGCTTGGCAGGGAGCTCCTATAATTCACCCCTCCACTTT. This encodes CASSLAGSSYNSPLHF. The rearrangement links TRBV5-1 to TRBJ1-6; D is perhaps TRBD1 (5 bases). V lost 0 bases to trimming and J lost 0 bases, with 7 bases between them. This CDR3 has 16 residues. Germline CDR1 reads SGHRS; CDR2 reads YFSETQ.

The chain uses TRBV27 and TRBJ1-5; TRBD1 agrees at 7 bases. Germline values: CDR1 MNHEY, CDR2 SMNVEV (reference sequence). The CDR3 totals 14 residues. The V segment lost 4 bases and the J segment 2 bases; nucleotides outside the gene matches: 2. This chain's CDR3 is CASSSTGGNQPQHF. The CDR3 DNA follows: TGTGCCAGCAGTTCAACAGGGGGCAATCAGCCCCAGCATTTT.

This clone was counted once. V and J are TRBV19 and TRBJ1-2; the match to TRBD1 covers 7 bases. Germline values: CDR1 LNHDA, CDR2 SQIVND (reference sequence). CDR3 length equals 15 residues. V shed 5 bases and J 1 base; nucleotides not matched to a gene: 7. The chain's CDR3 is CASSPGGRVNYGYTF. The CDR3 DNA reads TGTGCCAGTAGTCCAGGGGGACGGGTTAACTATGGCTACACCTTC.

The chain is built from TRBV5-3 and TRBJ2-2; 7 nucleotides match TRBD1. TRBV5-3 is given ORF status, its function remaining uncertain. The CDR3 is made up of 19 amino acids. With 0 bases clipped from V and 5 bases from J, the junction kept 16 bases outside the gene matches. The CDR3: CARSLADRALSPVTGELFF. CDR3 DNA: TGTGCCAGAAGCTTGGCTGACAGGGCCCTATCTCCCGTTACCGGGGAGCTGTTTTTT.

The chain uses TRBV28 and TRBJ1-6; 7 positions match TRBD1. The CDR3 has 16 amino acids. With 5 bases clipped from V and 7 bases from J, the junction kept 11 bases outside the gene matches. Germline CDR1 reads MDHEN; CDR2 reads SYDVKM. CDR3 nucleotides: TGTGCCAGCAGTCGCATAAGGGACAGTGGCAATTCACCCCTCCACTTT. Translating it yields CASSRIRDSGNSPLHF. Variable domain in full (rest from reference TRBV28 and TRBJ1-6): DVKVTQSSRYLVKRTGEKVFLECVQDMDHENMFWYRQDPGLGLRLIYFSYDVKMKEKGDIPEGYSVSREKKERFSLILESASTNQTSMYLCASSRIRDSGNSPLHFGNGTRLTVT.

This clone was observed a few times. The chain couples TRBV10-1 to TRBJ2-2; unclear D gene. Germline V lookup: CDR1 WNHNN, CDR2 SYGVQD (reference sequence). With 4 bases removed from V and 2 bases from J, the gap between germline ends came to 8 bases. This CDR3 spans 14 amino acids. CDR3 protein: CASSGGTNTGELFF. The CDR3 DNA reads TGCGCCAGCAGTGGAGGAACAAACACCGGGGAGCTGTTTTTT.

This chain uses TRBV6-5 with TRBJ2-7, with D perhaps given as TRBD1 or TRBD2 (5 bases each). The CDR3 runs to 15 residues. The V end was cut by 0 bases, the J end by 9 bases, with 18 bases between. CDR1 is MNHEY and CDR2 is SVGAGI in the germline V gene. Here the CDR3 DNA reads TGTGCCAGCAGTTACTCGGGGGTCCGGAGTACGGGGCAGTACTTC. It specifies CASSYSGVRSTGQYF.

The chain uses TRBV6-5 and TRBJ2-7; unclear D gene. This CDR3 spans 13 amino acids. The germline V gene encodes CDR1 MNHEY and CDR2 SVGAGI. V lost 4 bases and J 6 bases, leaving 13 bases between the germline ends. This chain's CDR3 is CASSSGRPREQYF. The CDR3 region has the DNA TGTGCCAGCAGTTCCGGGCGGCCCCGCGAGCAGTACTTC.

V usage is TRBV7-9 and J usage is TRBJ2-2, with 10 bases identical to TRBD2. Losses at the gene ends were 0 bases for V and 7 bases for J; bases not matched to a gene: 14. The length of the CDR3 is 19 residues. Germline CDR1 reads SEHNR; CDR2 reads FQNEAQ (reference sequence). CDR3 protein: CASSLAPRSSGRQVGELFF. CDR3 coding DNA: TGTGCCAGCAGCTTAGCTCCTCGCAGTAGCGGGAGGCAAGTCGGGGAGCTGTTTTTT.

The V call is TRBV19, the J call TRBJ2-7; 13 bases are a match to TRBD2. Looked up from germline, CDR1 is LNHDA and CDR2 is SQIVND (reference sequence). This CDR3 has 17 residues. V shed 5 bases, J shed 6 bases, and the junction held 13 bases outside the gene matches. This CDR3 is CASSFRLAGGPRGEQYF. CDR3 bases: TGTGCCAGTAGTTTCCGACTAGCGGGAGGACCCCGCGGCGAGCAGTACTTC. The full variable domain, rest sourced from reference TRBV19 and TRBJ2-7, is DGGITQSPKYLFRKEGQNVTLSCEQNLNHDAMYWYRQDPGQGLRLIYYSQIVNDFQKGDIAEGYSVSREKKESFPLTVTSAQKNPTAFYLCASSFRLAGGPRGEQYFGPGTRLTVT.

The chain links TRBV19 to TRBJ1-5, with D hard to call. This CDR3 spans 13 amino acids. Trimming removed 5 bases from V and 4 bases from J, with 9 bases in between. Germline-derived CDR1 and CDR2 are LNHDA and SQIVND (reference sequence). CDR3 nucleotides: TGTGCCAGTAGTCTAAACGCAAATCAGCCCCAGCATTTT. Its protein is CASSLNANQPQHF.

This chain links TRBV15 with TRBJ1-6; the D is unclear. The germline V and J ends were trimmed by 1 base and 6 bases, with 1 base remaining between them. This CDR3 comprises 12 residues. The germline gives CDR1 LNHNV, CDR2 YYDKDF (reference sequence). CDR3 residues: CATSRANSPLHF. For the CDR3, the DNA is TGTGCCACCAGCAGAGCTAATTCACCCCTCCACTTT.

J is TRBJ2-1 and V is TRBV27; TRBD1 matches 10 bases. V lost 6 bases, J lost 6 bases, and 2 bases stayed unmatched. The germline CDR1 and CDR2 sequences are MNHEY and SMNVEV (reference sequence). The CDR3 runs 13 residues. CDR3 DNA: TGTGCCAGCAGCTGGACAGGGGGCAATGAGCAGTTCTTC. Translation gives CASSWTGGNEQFF.

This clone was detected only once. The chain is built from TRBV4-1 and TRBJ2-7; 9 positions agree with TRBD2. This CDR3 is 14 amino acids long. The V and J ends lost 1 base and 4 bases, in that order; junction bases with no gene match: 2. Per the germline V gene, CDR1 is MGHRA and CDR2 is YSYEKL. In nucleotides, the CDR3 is TGCGCCAGCAGCCAAGGGCGGGAGGGTTACGAGCAGTACTTC. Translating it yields CASSQGREGYEQYF.

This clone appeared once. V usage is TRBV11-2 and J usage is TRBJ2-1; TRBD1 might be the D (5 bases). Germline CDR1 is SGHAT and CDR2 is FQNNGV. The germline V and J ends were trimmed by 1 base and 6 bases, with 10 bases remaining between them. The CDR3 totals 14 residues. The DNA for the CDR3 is TGTGCCAGCAGCTTAGGGTTTAGGGGCAATGAGCAGTTCTTC. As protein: CASSLGFRGNEQFF. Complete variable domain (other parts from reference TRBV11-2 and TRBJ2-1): EAGVAQSPRYKIIEKRQSVAFWCNPISGHATLYWYQQILGQGPKLLIQFQNNGVVDDSQLPKDRFSAERLKGVDSTLKIQPAKLEDSAVYLCASSLGFRGNEQFFGPGTRLTVL.

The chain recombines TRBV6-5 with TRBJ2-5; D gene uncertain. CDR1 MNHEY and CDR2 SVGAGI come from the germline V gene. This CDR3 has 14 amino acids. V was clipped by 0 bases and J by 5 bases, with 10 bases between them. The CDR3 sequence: CASSYSIRSETQYF. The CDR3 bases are TGTGCCAGCAGTTACTCGATTCGGTCGGAGACCCAGTACTTC.

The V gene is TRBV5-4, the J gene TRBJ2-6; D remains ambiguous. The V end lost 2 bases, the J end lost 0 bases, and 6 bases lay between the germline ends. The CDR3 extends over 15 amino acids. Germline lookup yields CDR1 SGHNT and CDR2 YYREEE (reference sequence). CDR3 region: CASSFSSSGANVLTF. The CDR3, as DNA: TGTGCCAGCAGCTTTTCCAGCTCTGGGGCCAACGTCCTGACTTTC.

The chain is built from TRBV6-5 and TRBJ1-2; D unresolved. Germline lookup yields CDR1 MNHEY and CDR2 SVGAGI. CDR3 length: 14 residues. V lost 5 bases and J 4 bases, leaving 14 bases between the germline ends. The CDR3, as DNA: TGTGCCAGCAGTCTCGGGCCTCAAACCTATGGCTACACCTTC. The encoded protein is CASSLGPQTYGYTF.

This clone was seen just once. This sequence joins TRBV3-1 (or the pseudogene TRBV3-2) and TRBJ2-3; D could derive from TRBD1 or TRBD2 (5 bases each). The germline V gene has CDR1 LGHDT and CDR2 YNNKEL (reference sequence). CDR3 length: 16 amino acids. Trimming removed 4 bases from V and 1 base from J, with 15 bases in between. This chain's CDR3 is CASSPGGAGGTDTQYF. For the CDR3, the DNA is TGTGCCAGCAGCCCTGGGGGAGCCGGCGGCACAGATACGCAGTATTTT.

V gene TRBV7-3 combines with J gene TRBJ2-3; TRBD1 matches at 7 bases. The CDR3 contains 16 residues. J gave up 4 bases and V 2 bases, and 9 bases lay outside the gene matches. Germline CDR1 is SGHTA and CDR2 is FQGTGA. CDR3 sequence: CASSLPAGGSADTQYF. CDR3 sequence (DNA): TGTGCCAGCAGCTTACCCGCAGGGGGAAGCGCAGATACGCAGTATTTT.

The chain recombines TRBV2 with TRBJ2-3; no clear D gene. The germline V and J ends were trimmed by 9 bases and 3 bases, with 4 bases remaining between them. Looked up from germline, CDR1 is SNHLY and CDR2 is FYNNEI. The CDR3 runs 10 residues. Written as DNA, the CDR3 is TGTGCCAGTCGGACAGATACGCAGTATTTT. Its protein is CASRTDTQYF.

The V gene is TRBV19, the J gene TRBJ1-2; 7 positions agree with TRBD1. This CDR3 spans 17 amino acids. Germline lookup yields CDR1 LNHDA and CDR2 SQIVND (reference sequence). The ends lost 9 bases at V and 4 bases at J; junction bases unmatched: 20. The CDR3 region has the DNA TGTGCCAGCCGAATTGGCCTCGACAGGGTGGCGGGCTATGGCTACACCTTC. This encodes CASRIGLDRVAGYGYTF.